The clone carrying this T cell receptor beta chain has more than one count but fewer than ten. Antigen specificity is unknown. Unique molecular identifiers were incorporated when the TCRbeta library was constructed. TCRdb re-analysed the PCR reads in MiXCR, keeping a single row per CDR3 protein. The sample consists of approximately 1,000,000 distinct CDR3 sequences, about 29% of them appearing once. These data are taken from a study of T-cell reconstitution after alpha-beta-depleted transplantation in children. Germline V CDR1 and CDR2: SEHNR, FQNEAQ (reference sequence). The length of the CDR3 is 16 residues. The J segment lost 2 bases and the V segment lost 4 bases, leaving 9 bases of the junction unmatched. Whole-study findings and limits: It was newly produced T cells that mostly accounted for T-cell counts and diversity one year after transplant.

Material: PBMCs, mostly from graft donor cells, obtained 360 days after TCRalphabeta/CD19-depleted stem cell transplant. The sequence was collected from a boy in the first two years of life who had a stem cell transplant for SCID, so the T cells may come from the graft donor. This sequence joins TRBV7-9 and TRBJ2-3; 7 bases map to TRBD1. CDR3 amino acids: CASSYRRDRLTDTQYF. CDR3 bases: TGTGCCAGCAGCTATCGCCGGGACAGACTCACAGATACGCAGTATTTT.